Shown below are 14 T cell receptor beta chains from a single sample sequenced in a study of T cell clonotyping in hematopoietic cell transplantation. Some clones are missing from TCRdb's copy, which holds only in-frame ones; the method was immunoSEQ multiplex PCR. The sample yields 2,000 or so clones, around 76% seen once. The sample was peripheral blood mononuclear cells. The source is a man aged 30-40 years in good health. Some clones in this sample may be carry-over from other donors' samples.

This chain links TRBV30 with TRBJ1-6; D is uncertain. The V gene lost 7 bases and the J gene lost 10 bases, with 14 bases spanning the gap. The CDR3 covers 12 residues. From germline, CDR1 is GTSNPN and CDR2 SVGIG (reference sequence). In nucleotides, the CDR3 is TGTGCCTTGACTGGGATCCGGTCACCCCTCCACTTT. Its translation is CALTGIRSPLHF.

About this clone: Germline is not matched at one junction end, which may reflect a read error. The V call is TRBV6-5, the J call TRBJ1-1; D gene ambiguous. The V gene's germline CDR1 is MNHEY and CDR2 SVGAGI. The CDR3 contains 13 residues. The DNA for the CDR3 is TGTGCCAGTAGTTATTCATCGAACACTGAAGCTTTCTTT. Its protein product is CASSYSSNTEAFF.

This chain connects TRBV28 to TRBJ1-3; 9 bases are a match to TRBD1. The CDR3 is 16 amino acids. Per germline, CDR1 MDHEN and CDR2 SYDVKM. Germline trimming cut 6 bases from V and 1 base from J; bases unmatched to any gene: 7. The CDR3 reads CASSGQGFSSGNTIYF. The CDR3 DNA follows: TGTGCCAGCAGCGGACAGGGGTTTTCATCTGGAAACACCATATATTTT.

The V call is TRBV7-2, the J call TRBJ1-1; D ambiguous. Trimming removed 1 base from V and 3 bases from J, with 12 bases in between. Germline CDR1 SGHTA, CDR2 FQGNSA. This CDR3 is 15 amino acids long. The CDR3 DNA sequence: TGTGCCAGCAGCTTAGGACCGGTTGGATACACTGAAGCTTTCTTT. As protein: CASSLGPVGYTEAFF.

The V gene is TRBV19, the J gene TRBJ2-7; 9 nucleotides align to TRBD1. In germline, CDR1 is LNHDA, CDR2 SQIVND (reference sequence). With 3 bases clipped from V and 2 bases from J, the junction kept 11 bases outside the gene matches. This CDR3 has 17 amino acids. CDR3 residues: CASSIIGGQGRTYEQYF. The CDR3 nucleotides are TGTGCCAGTAGTATTATCGGAGGACAGGGGAGGACCTACGAGCAGTACTTC.

In its sample, this clone was seen once. The chain recombines TRBV5-6 with TRBJ2-7; 9 nucleotides agree with TRBD1. The CDR3 contains 15 residues. Germline lookup yields CDR1 SGHDT and CDR2 YYEEEE. The V gene end was trimmed by 3 bases and the J gene end by 1 base; junction bases not matched to a gene: 5. The DNA for the CDR3 is TGTGCCAGCAGCTCCCGGGACAGGGTTTCCTACGAGCAGTACTTC. Translated, it gives CASSSRDRVSYEQYF. Full variable domain (rest looked up from reference TRBV5-6 and TRBJ2-7): DAGVTQSPTHLIKTRGQQVTLRCSPKSGHDTVSWYQQALGQGPQFIFQYYEEEERQRGNFPDRFSGHQFPNYSSELNVNALLLGDSALYLCASSSRDRVSYEQYFGPGTRLTVT.

The V gene is TRBV30, the J gene TRBJ1-1, with a possible D match to TRBD1 (5 bases). Trimming removed 4 bases at V and 1 base at J, with 16 bases between. Germline CDR1 GTSNPN, CDR2 SVGIG (reference sequence). The CDR3 extends over 15 amino acids. This chain's CDR3 is CAWTWRGLANTEAFF. The CDR3 coding sequence is TGTGCCTGGACCTGGCGGGGGTTAGCGAACACTGAAGCTTTCTTT.

The rearrangement uses TRBV5-6 and TRBJ2-3, with D tentatively TRBD1 or TRBD2 (5 bases each). This CDR3 region has 16 residues. Germline CDR1 SGHDT, CDR2 YYEEEE. V was trimmed by 4 bases and J by 5 bases, leaving 20 bases between them. CDR3 nucleotides: TGTGCCAGCAGCAACCCGGGACCCCGGGAAAAAGATACGCAGTATTTT. Translated, it gives CASSNPGPREKDTQYF.

This clone was recorded once. The chain carries TRBV28 and TRBJ1-1; D is perhaps TRBD1 (6 bases). There are 16 residues in the CDR3. V dropped 6 bases and J dropped 1 base, with 18 bases sitting between them. Germline lookup yields CDR1 MDHEN and CDR2 SYDVKM. The CDR3 nucleotides read TGTGCCAGCAGACGGGACATCCCGCTCGGGAACACTGAAGCTTTCTTT. Translated: CASRRDIPLGNTEAFF.

The chain is built from TRBV7-3 and TRBJ2-3; tentatively, D is TRBD1 (6 bases). There are 15 residues in the CDR3. Trimming left V 5 bases short and J 0 bases short, with 12 bases between. The germline CDR1 and CDR2 sequences are SGHTA and FQGTGA. The chain's CDR3 is CASSPLGQSTDTQYF. CDR3 DNA sequence: TGTGCCAGCAGCCCCCTCGGACAGAGCACAGATACGCAGTATTTT. Complete variable domain (other parts from reference TRBV7-3 and TRBJ2-3): GAGVSQTPSNKVTEKGKYVELRCDPISGHTALYWYRQSLGQGPEFLIYFQGTGAADDSGLPNDRFFAVRPEGSVSTLKIQRTERGDSAVYLCASSPLGQSTDTQYFGPGTRLTVL.

The chain recombines TRBV5-6 with TRBJ2-7; 10 nucleotides line up with TRBD2. CDR3 length: 14 residues. Germline V gives CDR1 SGHDT, CDR2 YYEEEE. Losses at the gene ends were 4 bases for V and 4 bases for J; bases not matched to a gene: 5. The CDR3: CASSGSSGGYEQYF. CDR3 nucleotides: TGTGCCAGCAGCGGGAGTAGCGGGGGGTACGAGCAGTACTTC.

The CDR3, as DNA: TGTGCCAGCAGCCCAACTAGCGGCCCCTACGAGCAGTACTTC. Amino acid sequence: CASSPTSGPYEQYF. V is TRBV7-2 and J is TRBJ2-7; 8 bases are a match to TRBD2. Germline V lookup: CDR1 SGHTA, CDR2 FQGNSA. V shed 5 bases, J shed 2 bases, and the junction held 5 bases outside the gene matches. This CDR3 has 14 residues.

The rearrangement uses TRBV27 and TRBJ1-2; tentative D call: TRBD1 (6 bases). With 3 bases removed from V and 6 bases from J, the gap between germline ends came to 11 bases. Per the germline V gene, CDR1 is MNHEY and CDR2 is SMNVEV (reference sequence). This CDR3 is built from 13 residues. The CDR3 nucleotides are TGTGCCAGCAGTTTGGGGGGGGCGCATGGCTACACCTTC. Protein: CASSLGGAHGYTF.

The chain has TRBV5-6 and TRBJ2-1; no reliable D call. V lost 0 bases, J lost 4 bases, and 11 bases lay in between. The germline V gene has CDR1 SGHDT and CDR2 YYEEEE. The CDR3 runs 15 residues. The CDR3 sequence: CASSLDYRKYNEQFF. CDR3 nucleotide sequence: TGTGCCAGCAGCTTGGACTACCGAAAATACAATGAGCAGTTCTTC.